Here is one T cell receptor beta chain with its context. TCRdb re-analyzed the 5' RACE reads; it lists each CDR3 protein once, without DNA. This sample's table reports 160,000 or so distinct CDR3 sequences. This sample was taken from a study of monozygotic twins with inflammatory bowel disease. The CDR3 sequence is 14 residues long. Germline CDR1 reads DFQATT; CDR2 reads SNEGSKA (reference sequence). V gene TRBV20-1 combines with J gene TRBJ2-5; TCRdb proposes TRBD1, but this gene call is untestable without DNA. Sequenced sample: blood. The receptor was isolated from a human donor with ulcerative colitis or Crohn's disease, or a healthy co-twin of an affected twin (not recorded which). CDR3: CSAKGQGASETQYF.